This TCR beta chain comes out of a study of cytomegalovirus exposure and HLA in healthy donors. Study summary: In a previous analysis, 117 million unique TCR beta sequences were found from 170 million or so T cells. Study-wide findings and caveats: V- and J-gene trimming of TCR beta was linked (in a later analysis) to a missense DCLRE1C variant. Common viral pathogens (according to a later analysis) appeared linked to several of the most significant clusters.

Remarks on this clone: Its antigen is still unknown.

The V and J ends lost 4 bases and 8 bases respectively, with 15 bases between them. Germline CDR1 and CDR2: SGHRS and YFSETQ. The CDR3 is 13 amino acids. The PCR was carried out with 60 Vbeta primers and 13 Jbeta primers. Here immunoSEQ multiplex PCR was the method, and the copy in TCRdb shows in-frame clones only, minus some. The data show 140,000 or so clones, approximately 82% seen once. The receptor was isolated from a woman in her fifties or sixties in good health and CMV-seropositive. Sequenced sample: PBMCs. The chain is built from TRBV5-1 and TRBJ1-2, with D hard to call. Here the CDR3 reads CASSQVGPGGYTF. The DNA for the CDR3 is TGCGCCAGCAGCCAGGTGGGTCCAGGAGGCTACACCTTC.